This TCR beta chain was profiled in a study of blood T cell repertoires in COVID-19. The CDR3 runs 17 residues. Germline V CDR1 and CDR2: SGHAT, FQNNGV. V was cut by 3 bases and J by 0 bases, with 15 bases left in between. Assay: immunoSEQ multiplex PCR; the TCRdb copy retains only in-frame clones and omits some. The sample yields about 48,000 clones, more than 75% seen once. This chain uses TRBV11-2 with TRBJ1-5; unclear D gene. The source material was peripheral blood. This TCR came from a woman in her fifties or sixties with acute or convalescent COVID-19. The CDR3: CASSLGTNFNSNQPQHF. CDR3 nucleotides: TGTGCCAGCAGCTTGGGCACGAACTTTAATAGCAATCAGCCCCAGCATTTT.